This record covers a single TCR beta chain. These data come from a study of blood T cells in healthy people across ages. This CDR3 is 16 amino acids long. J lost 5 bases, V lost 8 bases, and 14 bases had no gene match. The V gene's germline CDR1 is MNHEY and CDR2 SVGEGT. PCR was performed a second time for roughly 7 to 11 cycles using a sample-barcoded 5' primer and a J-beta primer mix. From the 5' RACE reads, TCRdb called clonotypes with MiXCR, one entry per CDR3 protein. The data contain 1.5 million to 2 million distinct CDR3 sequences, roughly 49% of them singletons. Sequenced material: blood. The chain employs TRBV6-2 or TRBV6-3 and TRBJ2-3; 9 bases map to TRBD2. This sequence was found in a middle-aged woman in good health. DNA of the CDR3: TGTGCCAGCCTTCCCTCCCCGGCGGGGGGGAGAGATACGCAGTATTTT. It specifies CASLPSPAGGRDTQYF.